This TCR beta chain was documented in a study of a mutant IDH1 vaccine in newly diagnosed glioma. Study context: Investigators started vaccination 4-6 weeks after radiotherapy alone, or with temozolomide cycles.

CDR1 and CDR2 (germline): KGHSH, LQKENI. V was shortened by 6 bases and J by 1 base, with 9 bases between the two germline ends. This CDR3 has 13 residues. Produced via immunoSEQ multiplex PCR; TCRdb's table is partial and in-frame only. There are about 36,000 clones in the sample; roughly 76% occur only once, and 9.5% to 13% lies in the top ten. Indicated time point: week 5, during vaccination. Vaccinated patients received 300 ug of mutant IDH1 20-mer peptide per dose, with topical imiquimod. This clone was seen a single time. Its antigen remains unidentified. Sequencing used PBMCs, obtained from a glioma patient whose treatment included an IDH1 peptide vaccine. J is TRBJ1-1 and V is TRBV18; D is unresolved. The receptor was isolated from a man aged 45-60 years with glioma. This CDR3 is CASSFDRNTEAFF. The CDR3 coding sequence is TGTGCCAGCTCGTTTGACCGGAACACTGAAGCTTTCTTT.